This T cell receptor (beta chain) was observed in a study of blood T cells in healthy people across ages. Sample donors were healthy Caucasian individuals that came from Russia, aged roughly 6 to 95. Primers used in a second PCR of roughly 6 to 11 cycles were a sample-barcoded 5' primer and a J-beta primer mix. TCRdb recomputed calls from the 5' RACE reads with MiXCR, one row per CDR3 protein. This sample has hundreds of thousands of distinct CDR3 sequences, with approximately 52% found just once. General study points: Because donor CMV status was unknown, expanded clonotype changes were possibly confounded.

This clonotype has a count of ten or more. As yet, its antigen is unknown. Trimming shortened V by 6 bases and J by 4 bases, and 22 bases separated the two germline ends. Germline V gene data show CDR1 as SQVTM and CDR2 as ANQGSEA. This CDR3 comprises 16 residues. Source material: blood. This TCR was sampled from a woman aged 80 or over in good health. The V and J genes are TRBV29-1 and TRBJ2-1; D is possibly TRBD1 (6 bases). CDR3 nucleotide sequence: TGCAGCGTCTACCCTTCAGGGGTCACAAGTTACAATGAGCAGTTCTTC. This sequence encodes CSVYPSGVTSYNEQFF.